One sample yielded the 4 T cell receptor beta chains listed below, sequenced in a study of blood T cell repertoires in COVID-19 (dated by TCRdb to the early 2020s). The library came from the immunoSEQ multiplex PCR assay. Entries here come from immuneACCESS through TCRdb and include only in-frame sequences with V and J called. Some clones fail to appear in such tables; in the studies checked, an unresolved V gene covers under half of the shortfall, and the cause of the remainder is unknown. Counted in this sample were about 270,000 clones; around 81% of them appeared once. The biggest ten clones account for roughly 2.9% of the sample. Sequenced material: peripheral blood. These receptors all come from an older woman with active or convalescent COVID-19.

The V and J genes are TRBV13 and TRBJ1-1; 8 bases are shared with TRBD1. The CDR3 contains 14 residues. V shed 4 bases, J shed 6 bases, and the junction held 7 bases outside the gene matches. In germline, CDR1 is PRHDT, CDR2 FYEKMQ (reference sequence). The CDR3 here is CASSYRGLDPEAFF. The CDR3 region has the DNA TGTGCCAGCAGCTACAGGGGGTTGGACCCTGAAGCTTTCTTT.

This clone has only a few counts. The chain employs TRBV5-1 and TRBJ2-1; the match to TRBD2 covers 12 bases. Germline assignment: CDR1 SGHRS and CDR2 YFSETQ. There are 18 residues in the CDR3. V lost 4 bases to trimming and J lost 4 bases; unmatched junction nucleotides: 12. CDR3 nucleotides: TGCGCCAGCAGCCCTTTTCCAACCGGGACTAGCGGGTACAATGAGCAGTTCTTC. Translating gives CASSPFPTGTSGYNEQFF.

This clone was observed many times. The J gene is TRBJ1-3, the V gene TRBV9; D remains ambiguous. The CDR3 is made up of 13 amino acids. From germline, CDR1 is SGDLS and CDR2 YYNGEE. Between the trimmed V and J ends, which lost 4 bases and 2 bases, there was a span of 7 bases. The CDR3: CASSPPAGNTIYF. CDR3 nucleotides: TGTGCCAGCAGCCCCCCTGCTGGAAACACCATATATTTT.

The CDR3 spells CASSKVAQPGDTQYF. CDR3 DNA sequence: TGTGCCAGCAGCAAAGTCGCTCAACCGGGAGATACGCAGTATTTT. The chain recombines TRBV21-1 with TRBJ2-3; no check of the table's D call, TRBD2, against the DNA was made. TRBV21-1 is flagged as a pseudogene. The CDR3 contains 15 residues.